The entry below gives a single TCR beta chain sequence along with its context. The antigen is unknown. The data were taken from a study of cytomegalovirus exposure and HLA in healthy donors. Regarding the study as a whole: TCR beta chain V- and J-gene trimming was linked, in a later analysis, to a missense variant in DCLRE1C. Some segments of the V type, notably TRBV6-2 and TRBV6-3, were excluded as indistinguishable. TCR sequences were mostly rare, though some public TCRs occurred in many donors.

It was with 60 Vbeta and 13 Jbeta primers that the PCR ran. In the source study's methods: Later work found around 72 million unique TCR beta chains, with roughly 11 million shared. Some clones are missing from TCRdb's copy, which holds only in-frame ones; the method was immunoSEQ multiplex PCR. D and trimming come from the DNA, and the V and J calls and clone size come from that table. The table shows over 65,000 clones, with roughly four fifths occurring only once. Unmatched junction bases numbered 7, after V lost 4 bases and J lost 0 bases. Germline loops: CDR1 SGDLS, CDR2 YYNGEE. This CDR3 has 16 amino acids.

The chain carries TRBV9 and TRBJ1-3; TRBD1 aligns across 7 bases. This sequence was found in a woman under 40 in good health and CMV-seropositive. Material: PBMCs. The CDR3 loop is CASSTGQSHSGNTIYF. The CDR3 DNA sequence: TGTGCCAGCAGCACGGGACAGTCTCACTCTGGAAACACCATATATTTT.